This TCR beta chain derives from a study of shared clonotypes between healthy human individuals. Terminally differentiated effector memory CD45RA+ cells were excluded by CCR7 positive selection of CD45RO-negative cells. On this clone: Its target is unknown. The identical CDR3 is also encoded by other nucleotide sequences in the sample.

Genomic DNA (from each subset) was split evenly across several immunoSEQ plates. In the source study's methods: ImmunoSEQ junction-only sequences lacked quality scores, so their filtering differed. Generated by immunoSEQ multiplex PCR, the TCRdb table keeps only in-frame clones and is missing some. From that table come the V and J calls and clone size; the DNA was used to work out D and trimming. The sample has roughly 2,000,000 clones, roughly 93% seen once; the top ten hold roughly 1.7%. The CDR3 spans 14 residues. The germline gives CDR1 SGDLS, CDR2 YYNGEE. V was trimmed by 3 bases and J by 1 base, leaving 8 bases between them. Study-wide findings and caveats: Shared clonotypes across all four donors exceeded non-shared ones in generation probability. It was expected that sequencing depth would affect clonotype sharing among donors.

This clonotype was obtained from a man between 18 and 35 years old in good health. Some clones in this sample may be carry-over from other donors' samples. The source material was naive CD8+ T cells from PBMCs. The chain has TRBV9 and TRBJ1-3, with D tentatively TRBD1 (5 bases). This chain's CDR3 is CASSGGISGNTIYF. The CDR3 DNA reads TGTGCCAGCAGCGGGGGCATATCTGGAAACACCATATATTTT.